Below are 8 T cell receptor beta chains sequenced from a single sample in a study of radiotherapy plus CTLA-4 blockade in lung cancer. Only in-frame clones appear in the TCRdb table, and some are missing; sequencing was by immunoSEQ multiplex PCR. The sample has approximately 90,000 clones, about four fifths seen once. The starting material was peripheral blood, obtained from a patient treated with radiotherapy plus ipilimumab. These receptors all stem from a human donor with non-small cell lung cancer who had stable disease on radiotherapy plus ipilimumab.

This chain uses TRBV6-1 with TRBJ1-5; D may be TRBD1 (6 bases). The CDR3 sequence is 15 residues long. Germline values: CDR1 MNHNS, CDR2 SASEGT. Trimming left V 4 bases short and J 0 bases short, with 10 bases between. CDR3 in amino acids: CASSGGTSSNQPQHF. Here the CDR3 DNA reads TGTGCCAGCAGTGGGGGGACAAGTAGCAATCAGCCCCAGCATTTT.

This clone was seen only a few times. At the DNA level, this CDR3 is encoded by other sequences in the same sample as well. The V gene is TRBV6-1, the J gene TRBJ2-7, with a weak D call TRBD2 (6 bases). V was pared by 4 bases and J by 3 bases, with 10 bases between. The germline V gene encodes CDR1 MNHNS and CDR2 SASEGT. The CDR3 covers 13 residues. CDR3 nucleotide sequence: TGTGCCAGCAGTGTAGGAGGGAACTACGAGCAGTACTTC. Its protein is CASSVGGNYEQYF.

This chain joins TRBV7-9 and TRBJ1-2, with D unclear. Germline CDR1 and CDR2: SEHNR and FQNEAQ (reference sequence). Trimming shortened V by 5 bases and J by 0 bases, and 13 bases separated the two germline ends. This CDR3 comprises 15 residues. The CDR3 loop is CASSPHTVANYGYTF. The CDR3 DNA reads TGTGCCAGCAGCCCCCACACCGTAGCTAACTATGGCTACACCTTC.

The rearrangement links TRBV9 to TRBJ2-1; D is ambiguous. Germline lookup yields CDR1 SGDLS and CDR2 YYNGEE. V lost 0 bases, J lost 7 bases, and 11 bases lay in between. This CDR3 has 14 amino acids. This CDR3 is CASSVASGRNEQFF. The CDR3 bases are TGTGCCAGCAGCGTAGCTTCAGGCAGGAATGAGCAGTTCTTC.

CDR3 region: CASSLTRPDEQYF. The CDR3 DNA follows: TGTGCCAGCAGTCTAACACGGCCAGACGAGCAGTACTTC. The V gene is TRBV28, the J gene TRBJ2-7, with unresolved D. V shed 5 bases and J shed 5 bases, with 13 bases lying between them. The CDR3 has 13 residues. From germline, CDR1 is MDHEN and CDR2 SYDVKM.

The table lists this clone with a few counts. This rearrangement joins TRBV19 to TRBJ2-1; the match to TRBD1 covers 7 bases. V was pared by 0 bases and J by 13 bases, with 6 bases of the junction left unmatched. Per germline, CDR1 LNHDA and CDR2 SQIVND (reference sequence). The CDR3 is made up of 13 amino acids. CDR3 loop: CASSIDRGIDQFF. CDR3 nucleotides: TGTGCCAGTAGTATAGACAGGGGGATCGATCAGTTCTTC. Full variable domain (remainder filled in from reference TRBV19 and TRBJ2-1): DGGITQSPKYLFRKEGQNVTLSCEQNLNHDAMYWYRQDPGQGLRLIYYSQIVNDFQKGDIAEGYSVSREKKESFPLTVTSAQKNPTAFYLCASSIDRGIDQFFGPGTRLTVL.

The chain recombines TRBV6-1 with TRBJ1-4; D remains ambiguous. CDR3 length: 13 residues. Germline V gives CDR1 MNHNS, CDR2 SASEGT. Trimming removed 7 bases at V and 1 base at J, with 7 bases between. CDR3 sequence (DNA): TGTGCCAGCAAAGTGGGAACTAATGAAAAACTGTTTTTT. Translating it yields CASKVGTNEKLFF.

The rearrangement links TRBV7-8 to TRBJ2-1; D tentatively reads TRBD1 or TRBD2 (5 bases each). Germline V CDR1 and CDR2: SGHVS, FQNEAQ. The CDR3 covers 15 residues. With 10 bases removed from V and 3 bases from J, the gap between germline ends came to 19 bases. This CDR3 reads CATVRGSDRYNEQFF. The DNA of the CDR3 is TGTGCCACCGTGAGGGGCAGCGACCGCTACAATGAGCAGTTCTTC.